This T cell receptor beta chain was found in a study of shared clonotypes between healthy human individuals. As regards this clone: Its antigen remains unknown.

Study results and caveats: Estimated clonotype richness was generally higher in naive than memory subsets. Between a handful of donors, naive CD4 clonotypes were shared at a level of around 5.1%. The study found lower generation probabilities in non-shared clonotypes than in those shared by all four donors.

Template for every sorted-subset replicate PCR totaled 200 to 250 ng DNA, 25,000 to 35,000 T cell genomes. TCRdb's table, derived via immunoSEQ multiplex PCR, lists solely in-frame clones and lacks some. The data contain roughly 2,500,000 clones, approximately 93% of them singletons. CDR3 size: 14 residues. Trimming took 6 bases from V and 1 from J, leaving 10 bases between them. CDR1 is MNHEY and CDR2 is SMNVEV in the germline V gene (reference sequence). The TCR originated in a young man in good health. Some clones in this sample may be carry-over from other donors' samples. This chain uses TRBV27 with TRBJ1-3; possible D gene TRBD1, 5 bases. Specimen: naive CD4+ T cells from PBMCs. Subset: CD45RA+ positively selected. The CDR3 spells CASRGDLSGNTIYF. The CDR3 DNA reads TGTGCCAGCAGGGGGGACTTGTCTGGAAACACCATATATTTT.